The 25 T cell receptor beta chains presented below share a single source sample, sequenced in a study of T-cell reconstitution after alpha-beta-depleted transplantation in children. TCRbeta library construction was performed incorporating unique molecular identifiers. TCRdb recomputed calls from the PCR reads with MiXCR, one row per CDR3 protein. The sample has roughly 500,000 distinct CDR3 sequences, under 15% seen once. The specimen comprised PBMCs from the stem cell graft donor, sampled from the stem cell graft. The receptor source for this set is a human donor who donated a stem cell graft to a child with combined immunodeficiency.

The rearrangement joins TRBV10-3 to TRBJ2-7; TRBD2 aligns across 9 bases. The germline gives CDR1 ENHRY, CDR2 SYGVKD. With V trimmed by 2 bases and J by 6 bases, 11 bases remained unmatched. The length of the CDR3 is 16 residues. The CDR3 region has the DNA TGTGCCATCAGTGAGCCCCAGGCGGGGGGGACTATCGAGCAGTACTTC. It yields the protein CAISEPQAGGTIEQYF.

This clonotype appeared a few times. V is TRBV12-3 or TRBV12-4 and J is TRBJ1-2, with a possible D match to TRBD1 (5 bases). The CDR3 has 14 amino acids. Trimming shortened V by 5 bases and J by 8 bases, and 18 bases separated the two germline ends. This CDR3 reads CASSARTGGGGYTF. The CDR3 nucleotides are TGTGCCAGCAGTGCCCGGACGGGGGGTGGGGGCTACACCTTC.

This chain joins TRBV18 and TRBJ1-1; TRBD1 matches 7 bases. The CDR3 loop spans 14 amino acids. V lost 3 bases, J lost 6 bases, and 7 bases stayed unmatched. Germline V lookup: CDR1 KGHSH, CDR2 LQKENI. CDR3 in amino acids: CASSPEGALSEAFF. CDR3 in DNA: TGTGCCAGCTCACCTGAGGGGGCACTTTCTGAAGCTTTCTTT.

Only a few counts were recorded for this clonotype. The chain combines TRBV29-1 with TRBJ2-6; D may be TRBD2 (5 bases). V gave up 4 bases and J gave up 2 bases, with 9 bases separating them. The CDR3 runs 14 residues. Looked up from germline, CDR1 is SQVTM and CDR2 is ANQGSEA. CDR3 loop: CSVVPGTGANVLTF. In nucleotides, the CDR3 is TGCAGCGTTGTGCCGGGGACTGGGGCCAACGTCCTGACTTTC.

V and J are TRBV11-1 and TRBJ2-5; the match to TRBD2 covers 10 bases. V dropped 5 bases and J dropped 5; count of bases not matched to a gene: 11. Germline values: CDR1 SGHAT, CDR2 FQDESV (reference sequence). The CDR3 covers 16 residues. CDR3 DNA sequence: TGTGCCAGCAGCGTCGAACTAGCGGGACCTGGGGAGACCCAGTACTTC. Translation gives CASSVELAGPGETQYF. The variable domain in full, completed from reference TRBV11-1 and TRBJ2-5, reads EAEVAQSPRYKITEKSQAVAFWCDPISGHATLYWYRQILGQGPELLVQFQDESVVDDSQLPKDRFSAERLKGVDSTLKIQPAELGDSAMYLCASSVELAGPGETQYFGPGTRLLVL.

This clonotype was picked up many times. This chain uses TRBV20-1 with TRBJ2-5, with 8 bases fitting TRBD2. Trimming removed 1 base from V and 3 bases from J; junction bases left unmatched: 4. The CDR3 runs 14 residues. CDR1 is DFQATT, CDR2 SNEGSKA, per germline (reference sequence). The CDR3, as DNA: TGCAGTGCTAGAGTTCCAGCGGGAGAAGAGACCCAGTACTTC. This translates into CSARVPAGEETQYF.

This clonotype was seen a few times. The rearrangement uses TRBV4-2 and TRBJ2-1; D gene ambiguous. The CDR3 extends over 17 amino acids. Per germline, CDR1 LGHNA and CDR2 YNFKEQ. V was trimmed by 0 bases and J by 2 bases, leaving 14 bases between them. CDR3 coding DNA: TGTGCCAGCAGCCAAGATTTGGCTGAAGGGCCCTACAATGAGCAGTTCTTC. Translating it yields CASSQDLAEGPYNEQFF.

The chain uses TRBV6-5 and TRBJ1-4; 7 bases are a match to TRBD1. With V trimmed by 8 bases and J by 6 bases, 6 bases remained unmatched. Germline V gives CDR1 MNHEY, CDR2 SVGAGI. The CDR3 runs to 13 residues. CDR3 sequence: CASGKGTDEKLFF. The CDR3 DNA reads as TGTGCCAGCGGGAAGGGGACAGATGAAAAACTGTTTTTT.

This sequence joins TRBV7-2 and TRBJ2-7, with 8 bases matching TRBD2. V was pared by 5 bases and J by 6 bases, with 6 bases of the junction left unmatched. The germline gives CDR1 SGHTA, CDR2 FQGNSA. The CDR3 is 13 amino acids. The DNA of the CDR3 is TGTGCCAGCAGCGCCTTAGCGGGACGCGAGCAGTACTTC. It yields the protein CASSALAGREQYF.

The rearrangement uses TRBV12-3 or TRBV12-4 and TRBJ2-5; TRBD2 aligns across 11 bases. The CDR3 length is 16 residues. Trimming took 6 bases from V and 1 from J; bases not matched to a gene: 7. This chain's CDR3 is CASSPGLAGRQETQYF. CDR3 nucleotides: TGTGCCAGCAGCCCAGGACTAGCGGGCCGCCAAGAGACCCAGTACTTC.

This clonotype appeared a few times. This rearrangement joins TRBV21-1 to TRBJ2-7. TRBV21-1 is reported as a pseudogene. The CDR3 sequence is 10 residues long. The CDR3 bases are TGTGCCACCCATTCCTACGAGCAGTACTTC. Translating it yields CATHSYEQYF.

With regard to this clonotype: One end of the junction varies from germline; a read error may be responsible. The chain combines TRBV9 with TRBJ2-3; D remains unclear. The CDR3 runs to 13 residues. Germline loops: CDR1 SGDLS, CDR2 YYNGEE. CDR3 DNA sequence: TGTGCCGGCAGCGCCTCCGGGACAGATACGCAGTATTTT. Amino acid sequence: CAGSASGTDTQYF.

This clonotype was found a few times. The rearrangement links TRBV29-1 to TRBJ2-7; D is possibly TRBD1 (5 bases). There are 11 residues in the CDR3. Trimming left V 1 base short and J 12 bases short, with 13 bases between. Germline CDR1 is SQVTM and CDR2 is ANQGSEA. CDR3 sequence (DNA): TGCAGCGTTGAAGTAGGGGCCGCGCGGTACTTC. Translating gives CSVEVGAARYF.

A note on this clonotype: This may be a read error: a much more frequent sequence differs by one nucleotide. The chain employs TRBV12-3 or TRBV12-4 and TRBJ2-3; D uncertain. The CDR3 consists of 14 residues. CDR3 region: CASNLLGSTDTQYF. The CDR3, as DNA: TGTGCCAGCAATTTATTGGGGAGCACAGATACGCAGTATTTT.

In DNA form, the CDR3 reads TGTGCCAGCTCACCGAATTTATTGAGCAATGAGCAGTTCTTC. Protein: CASSPNLLSNEQFF. The V call is TRBV18, the J call TRBJ2-1; D is ambiguous. The germline gives CDR1 KGHSH, CDR2 LQKENI. The CDR3 length is 14 residues. Trimming left V 3 bases short and J 6 bases short, with 12 bases between.

The chain uses TRBV4-3 and TRBJ2-3, with a weak D call TRBD1 (6 bases). Germline CDR1 reads LGHNA; CDR2 reads YSLEER. The CDR3 has 16 amino acids. With 1 base removed from V and 0 bases from J, the gap between germline ends came to 11 bases. CDR3 sequence: CASSQGGTTSTDTQYF. The CDR3 DNA is TGCGCCAGCAGCCAAGGTGGGACAACTAGCACAGATACGCAGTATTTT.

This clonotype has ten or more counts. The V and J genes are TRBV6-1 and TRBJ2-1, with TRBD2 matching over 7 bases. This CDR3 comprises 15 residues. The germline gives CDR1 MNHNS, CDR2 SASEGT. The ends lost 6 bases at V and 8 bases at J; junction bases unmatched: 13. The CDR3 loop is CASSPAVVGRDEQFF. The CDR3 bases are TGTGCCAGCAGCCCCGCGGTAGTTGGGAGGGATGAGCAGTTCTTC.

CDR3 residues: CASSPTGLGTQYF. The DNA of the CDR3 is TGTGCCAGCAGTCCCACAGGGTTGGGGACCCAGTACTTC. The chain has TRBV27 and TRBJ2-5; D perhaps matches TRBD1 (6 bases). There are 13 residues in the CDR3. Germline CDR1 and CDR2: MNHEY and SMNVEV (reference sequence). V was cut by 5 bases and J by 7 bases, with 14 bases left in between.

There are a few counts of this clonotype. V is TRBV7-2 and J is TRBJ2-7; TRBD2 matches 12 bases. The ends lost 4 bases at V and 2 bases at J; junction bases unmatched: 0. This CDR3 is 14 amino acids long. Looked up from germline, CDR1 is SGHTA and CDR2 is FQGNSA. CDR3: CASSWTSGAYEQYF. CDR3 nucleotides: TGTGCCAGCAGCTGGACTAGCGGGGCCTACGAGCAGTACTTC.

In its sample, this clonotype was seen many times. The rearrangement links TRBV4-3 to TRBJ1-1; D is possibly TRBD1 (5 bases). This CDR3 comprises 13 residues. In germline, CDR1 is LGHNA, CDR2 YSLEER. Trimming stripped 8 bases from V and 2 bases from J, with 12 bases between. Here the CDR3 reads CASGQGRNTEAFF. The CDR3, as DNA: TGCGCCAGCGGTCAGGGACGAAACACTGAAGCTTTCTTT.

This clonotype was seen a few times. The chain carries TRBV12-3 or TRBV12-4 and TRBJ2-3; D is possibly TRBD1 (6 bases). The CDR3 spans 14 residues. The V end lost 6 bases, the J end lost 10 bases, and 20 bases lay between the germline ends. CDR3 coding DNA: TGTGCCAGCAGCTTGACGACAGGTCCGGGTCCGCAGTATTTT. This codes for CASSLTTGPGPQYF.

This clonotype was counted ten times or more. J is TRBJ2-1 and V is TRBV5-1; 12 bases line up with TRBD1. Per germline, CDR1 SGHRS and CDR2 YFSETQ. The CDR3 loop spans 15 amino acids. V dropped 4 bases and J dropped 7; count of bases not matched to a gene: 6. The CDR3 sequence is CASSAGQGALNEQFF. DNA of the CDR3: TGCGCCAGCAGCGCGGGACAGGGGGCTCTAAATGAGCAGTTCTTC.

This clonotype was seen at least ten times. The chain combines TRBV6-2 or TRBV6-3 with TRBJ1-1; D remains ambiguous. From germline, CDR1 is MNHEY and CDR2 SVGEGT. V dropped 2 bases and J dropped 1 base, with 14 bases sitting between them. The CDR3 runs 16 residues. The CDR3 loop reads CASSYVTKAWNTEAFF. The CDR3, as DNA: TGTGCCAGCAGTTACGTGACAAAGGCATGGAACACTGAAGCTTTCTTT.

This clonotype was observed many times. This chain uses TRBV4-2 with TRBJ2-7; 10 bases align to TRBD1. With 3 bases clipped from V and 7 bases from J, the junction kept 3 bases outside the gene matches. The CDR3 extends over 13 amino acids. Germline CDR1 LGHNA, CDR2 YNFKEQ. The CDR3 sequence: CASSHRQGAEQYF. CDR3 DNA sequence: TGTGCCAGCAGCCATAGACAGGGGGCAGAGCAGTACTTC.

This clonotype was seen a handful of times. The J gene is TRBJ1-1, the V gene TRBV18; perhaps TRBD1 as D (6 bases). The CDR3 has 12 amino acids. CDR1 is KGHSH, CDR2 LQKENI, per germline. V was trimmed by 3 bases and J by 11 bases, leaving 13 bases between them. This CDR3 is CASSPRQGIAFF. CDR3 DNA sequence: TGTGCCAGCTCACCGAGGCAGGGGATTGCTTTCTTT.